Each of the 28 T cell receptor beta chains below was sequenced from the same sample in a study of cytomegalovirus exposure and HLA in healthy donors. Amplification used 60 Vbeta primers and 13 Jbeta primers. Data came from immunoSEQ multiplex PCR; TCRdb stores just in-frame clones and leaves some out. The sample has 180,000 or so clones; 82% are singletons. The sequenced material came from PBMCs. The receptors originated from a boy younger than 10 in good health and CMV-seronegative.

This clone was observed a handful of times. CDR3 sequence (DNA): TGTGCCAGCAGCTACTCGACCTACGAGCAGTACTTC. Translating gives CASSYSTYEQYF. The chain carries TRBV7-2 and TRBJ2-7; no firm D call. CDR1 and CDR2 (germline): SGHTA, FQGNSA. This CDR3 has 12 residues. The V and J ends lost 4 bases and 2 bases respectively, with 6 bases between them. The full variable domain, rest sourced from reference TRBV7-2 and TRBJ2-7, is GAGVSQSPSNKVTEKGKDVELRCDPISGHTALYWYRQSLGQGLEFLIYFQGNSAPDKSGLPSDRFSAERTGGSVSTLTIQRTQQEDSAVYLCASSYSTYEQYFGPGTRLTVT.

J is TRBJ1-2 and V is TRBV2; TRBD1 matches 8 bases. The germline CDR1 and CDR2 sequences are SNHLY and FYNNEI. This CDR3 contains 16 residues. J gave up 5 bases and V 6 bases, and 14 bases lay outside the gene matches. The CDR3 region has the DNA TGTGCCAGCAGAACAGTAAATTCGGACAGGGCTTATGGCTACACCTTC. Translating gives CASRTVNSDRAYGYTF.

This clone has a handful of counts. The chain recombines TRBV2 with TRBJ1-5; D remains unclear. The CDR3 contains 14 residues. Germline-derived CDR1 and CDR2 are SNHLY and FYNNEI. V lost 2 bases and J 4 bases, leaving 9 bases between the germline ends. CDR3 nucleotides: TGTGCCAGCAGTGAAATAACATATAATCAGCCCCAGCATTTT. Translation: CASSEITYNQPQHF.

CDR3 nucleotide sequence: TGTGCCAGTAGTAGGACAGCGAACACTGAAGCTTTCTTT. Residues: CASSRTANTEAFF. V gene TRBV19 combines with J gene TRBJ1-1, with D perhaps TRBD1 (6 bases). This CDR3 comprises 13 residues. V lost 4 bases to trimming and J lost 1 base, with 7 bases between them. In germline, CDR1 is LNHDA, CDR2 SQIVND (reference sequence).

To note about this clone: Other DNA sequences in this specimen translate into the identical CDR3. The chain carries TRBV10-3 and TRBJ1-1; D is possibly TRBD1 (6 bases). Germline V gene lookup returns CDR1 ENHRY and CDR2 SYGVKD. The CDR3 runs 15 residues. Trimming stripped 0 bases from V and 0 bases from J, with 8 bases between. The CDR3 bases are TGTGCCATCAGTGAGTCCGGACAGTTGAACACTGAAGCTTTCTTT. This gives the protein CAISESGQLNTEAFF.

This clone was seen a few times. The rearrangement joins TRBV27 to TRBJ2-3; 7 bases match TRBD1. Germline loops: CDR1 MNHEY, CDR2 SMNVEV (reference sequence). J lost 3 bases, V lost 6 bases, and 3 bases had no gene match. The length of the CDR3 is 13 residues. DNA for the CDR3: TGTGCCAGCAGCCGACAGGGAACAGATACGCAGTATTTT. Encoded protein: CASSRQGTDTQYF.

The chain carries TRBV10-2 and TRBJ1-5, with D possibly being TRBD1 (5 bases). In germline, CDR1 is WSHSY, CDR2 SAAADI. Trimming took off 7 bases at V and 4 bases at J, with 14 bases between the two ends. The CDR3 totals 14 residues. The CDR3 sequence: CASTDGGENQPQHF. CDR3 sequence (DNA): TGCGCCAGCACCGACGGGGGGGAAAATCAGCCCCAGCATTTT.

This clone turned up a few times. The V and J genes are TRBV25-1 and TRBJ1-4; D might be TRBD1 (6 bases). Deletions cut 2 bases from V and 10 bases from J, with 17 bases between. Looked up from germline, CDR1 is MGHDK and CDR2 is SYGVNS. CDR3 length: 15 amino acids. In DNA form, the CDR3 reads TGTGCCAGCAGTGAACCGGGCCAACCACAGGGAAAACTGTTTTTT. It yields the protein CASSEPGQPQGKLFF.

This clone came up once. The chain recombines TRBV11-2 with TRBJ2-7; D gene ambiguous. The CDR3 spans 11 residues. Germline CDR1 SGHAT, CDR2 FQNNGV. Deletions cut 5 bases from V and 5 bases from J, with 7 bases between. The CDR3 region is CASSPHNEQYF. Here the CDR3 DNA reads TGTGCCAGCAGCCCTCACAACGAGCAGTACTTC. The whole variable domain, filled in from reference TRBV11-2 and TRBJ2-7, reads EAGVAQSPRYKIIEKRQSVAFWCNPISGHATLYWYQQILGQGPKLLIQFQNNGVVDDSQLPKDRFSAERLKGVDSTLKIQPAKLEDSAVYLCASSPHNEQYFGPGTRLTVT.

This chain joins TRBV2 and TRBJ2-7; TRBD1 is a possible D gene (5 bases). Trimming removed 6 bases from V and 2 bases from J, with 5 bases in between. CDR1 SNHLY and CDR2 FYNNEI come from the germline V gene. The CDR3 has 11 residues. The CDR3 coding sequence is TGTGCCAGCAGACAGGCCTACGAGCAGTACTTC. This encodes CASRQAYEQYF.

There are a few counts of this clone. CDR3 amino acids: CASSLDRVLTEAFF. CDR3 nucleotides: TGTGCCAGCAGCCTTGACAGGGTTTTAACTGAAGCTTTCTTT. The rearrangement links TRBV2 to TRBJ1-1, with 7 bases identical to TRBD1. The length of the CDR3 is 14 residues. V lost 6 bases and J lost 5; bases outside the gene matches: 9. In germline, CDR1 is SNHLY, CDR2 FYNNEI. Together with reference TRBV2 and TRBJ1-1, the CDR3 gives the full variable domain: EPEVTQTPSHQVTQMGQEVILRCVPISNHLYFYWYRQILGQKVEFLVSFYNNEISEKSEIFDDQFSVERPDGSNFTLKIRSTKLEDSAMYFCASSLDRVLTEAFFGQGTRLTVV.

The chain carries TRBV19 and TRBJ1-6; perhaps TRBD1 as D (6 bases). Trimming shortened V by 6 bases and J by 10 bases, and 16 bases separated the two germline ends. Germline CDR1 is LNHDA and CDR2 is SQIVND (reference sequence). This CDR3 spans 14 amino acids. DNA of the CDR3: TGTGCCAGTAGGGCGACAGGCCGTTGGTCACCCCTCCACTTT. Translated, it gives CASRATGRWSPLHF. The whole variable domain, remainder taken from reference TRBV19 and TRBJ1-6, is DGGITQSPKYLFRKEGQNVTLSCEQNLNHDAMYWYRQDPGQGLRLIYYSQIVNDFQKGDIAEGYSVSREKKESFPLTVTSAQKNPTAFYLCASRATGRWSPLHFGNGTRLTVT.

The V gene is TRBV19, the J gene TRBJ2-1; tentative D call: TRBD2 (6 bases). This CDR3 is 13 amino acids long. Germline V gene sequence: CDR1 LNHDA, CDR2 SQIVND (reference sequence). Trimming removed 7 bases at V and 5 bases at J, with 12 bases between. The CDR3 DNA sequence: TGTGCCAGTAAACCTACGGGAGACAATGAGCAGTTCTTC. Translated, it gives CASKPTGDNEQFF.

The chain joins TRBV4-3 to TRBJ2-3; weak D call: TRBD1 (6 bases). CDR1 LGHNA and CDR2 YSLEER come from the germline V gene. Trimming cost V 1 base and J 5 bases, with 16 bases left between them. The CDR3 totals 16 residues. This chain's CDR3 is CASSQGTGKNGDTQYF. CDR3 nucleotides: TGCGCCAGCAGCCAAGGCACAGGGAAGAATGGAGATACGCAGTATTTT.

The CDR3 DNA sequence: TGCGCCAGCAGCCAAGTAACAGACCTTGGGACTGAAGCTTTCTTT. Its protein is CASSQVTDLGTEAFF. This sequence joins TRBV4-3 and TRBJ1-1; D call uncertain. CDR1 and CDR2 from the germline V gene are LGHNA and YSLEER. Trimming shortened V by 1 base and J by 5 bases, and 14 bases separated the two germline ends. The CDR3 has 15 amino acids.

The CDR3 DNA reads as TGCGCCAGCAGCGCAAGAAGTCCGGGACAGGGGGGAGATGGCTACACCTTC. As protein: CASSARSPGQGGDGYTF. This sequence joins TRBV4-3 and TRBJ1-2; 11 positions match TRBD1. This CDR3 is built from 17 residues. V trimming: 5 bases; J trimming: 6 bases; junction bases outside the gene matches: 14. Germline lookup yields CDR1 LGHNA and CDR2 YSLEER.

The rearrangement uses TRBV25-1 and TRBJ1-1, with D perhaps matching TRBD1 (6 bases). Trimming took off 8 bases at V and 11 bases at J, with 15 bases between the two ends. Germline assignment: CDR1 MGHDK and CDR2 SYGVNS. The CDR3 has 11 amino acids. The CDR3 region is CASQLGQSAFF. CDR3 DNA: TGTGCCAGCCAACTAGGACAGTCGGCTTTCTTT.

The chain has TRBV5-1 and TRBJ2-3, with 10 bases fitting TRBD2. The CDR3 extends over 14 amino acids. Germline V CDR1 and CDR2: SGHRS, YFSETQ. Trimming cost V 8 bases and J 4 bases; bases outside gene matches: 7. The CDR3 here is CASRAGGRSDTQYF. The CDR3, as DNA: TGCGCCAGTAGAGCGGGGGGGCGATCAGATACGCAGTATTTT.

The J gene is TRBJ2-7, the V gene TRBV7-2; 11 bases are a match to TRBD2. Germline-derived CDR1 and CDR2 are SGHTA and FQGNSA. With V trimmed by 1 base and J by 6 bases, 8 bases remained unmatched. The CDR3 extends over 16 amino acids. The CDR3 loop is CASSLVAGGLLLEQYF. In nucleotides, the CDR3 is TGTGCCAGCAGCTTAGTAGCGGGGGGGCTTTTACTCGAGCAGTACTTC.

The chain employs TRBV7-3 and TRBJ2-1; D may be TRBD2 (5 bases). Per germline, CDR1 SGHTA and CDR2 FQGTGA. Trimming removed 6 bases from V and 12 bases from J, with 12 bases in between. The CDR3 runs to 11 residues. The CDR3 DNA sequence: TGTGCCAGCAGAATACGTGAGGGGCAGTTCTTC. Translation gives CASRIREGQFF.

The chain couples TRBV29-1 to TRBJ1-3; no clear D. V was cut by 7 bases and J by 4 bases, with 14 bases left in between. The CDR3 contains 13 residues. Germline V gene data show CDR1 as SQVTM and CDR2 as ANQGSEA. CDR3 protein: CSGATLLGNTIYF. CDR3 sequence (DNA): TGCAGCGGCGCGACATTGTTGGGAAACACCATATATTTT.

V gene TRBV5-6 combines with J gene TRBJ2-5; 13 bases line up with TRBD2. J gave up 10 bases and V 3 bases, and 12 bases lay outside the gene matches. The CDR3 sequence is 16 residues long. CDR1 and CDR2 (germline): SGHDT, YYEEEE. CDR3 amino acids: CASSYGLAGALLDQYF. The DNA for the CDR3 is TGTGCCAGCAGCTACGGACTAGCGGGGGCCCTCCTAGACCAGTACTTC. The full variable domain, its missing parts supplied by reference TRBV5-6 and TRBJ2-5, is DAGVTQSPTHLIKTRGQQVTLRCSPKSGHDTVSWYQQALGQGPQFIFQYYEEEERQRGNFPDRFSGHQFPNYSSELNVNALLLGDSALYLCASSYGLAGALLDQYFGPGTRLLVL.

This chain links TRBV2 with TRBJ1-2; D might be TRBD1 (6 bases). CDR1 is SNHLY and CDR2 is FYNNEI in the germline V gene. V was pared by 8 bases and J by 7 bases, with 20 bases between. The CDR3 spans 14 residues. The CDR3 DNA is TGTGCCAGCGGGAGTAGGGGGTATAGTGGTGGCTACACCTTC. Translation gives CASGSRGYSGGYTF. Filled out from reference TRBV2 and TRBJ1-2, the complete variable domain reads EPEVTQTPSHQVTQMGQEVILRCVPISNHLYFYWYRQILGQKVEFLVSFYNNEISEKSEIFDDQFSVERPDGSNFTLKIRSTKLEDSAMYFCASGSRGYSGGYTFGSGTRLTVV.

This clone was picked up one time. The V gene is TRBV6-5, the J gene TRBJ1-1; the match to TRBD1 covers 8 bases. J was trimmed by 4 bases and V by 2 bases; bases with no gene match: 9. From germline, CDR1 is MNHEY and CDR2 SVGAGI. The CDR3 is 16 amino acids. CDR3 in DNA: TGTGCCAGCAGTTACGGGACTTTCACAGGGGGCACTGAAGCTTTCTTT. This sequence encodes CASSYGTFTGGTEAFF.

This chain links TRBV5-4 with TRBJ2-1; TRBD1 aligns across 9 bases. Germline loops: CDR1 SGHNT, CDR2 YYREEE (reference sequence). The V and J ends lost 5 bases and 7 bases, in that order; junction bases with no gene match: 10. The CDR3 contains 15 residues. As DNA, the CDR3 is TGTGCCAGCAGTCCCGGGACAGGGACATGGAATGAGCAGTTCTTC. Encoded protein: CASSPGTGTWNEQFF. The full variable domain, rest sourced from reference TRBV5-4 and TRBJ2-1, is ETGVTQSPTHLIKTRGQQVTLRCSSQSGHNTVSWYQQALGQGPQFIFQYYREEENGRGNFPPRFSGLQFPNYSSELNVNALELDDSALYLCASSPGTGTWNEQFFGPGTRLTVL.

V usage is TRBV6-5 and J usage is TRBJ2-1; no reliable D call. There are 14 residues in the CDR3. Trimming pared 6 bases from V and 6 bases from J, leaving 15 bases between. Germline loops: CDR1 MNHEY, CDR2 SVGAGI. CDR3 residues: CASRLRLSPNEQFF. DNA for the CDR3: TGTGCCAGCAGGCTAAGACTCTCACCCAATGAGCAGTTCTTC.

V usage is TRBV7-2 and J usage is TRBJ2-5; D may be TRBD2 (5 bases). Judging by the DNA end, TRBJ2-7 fits better; the J call may be wrong. This CDR3 has 15 amino acids. CDR1 is SGHTA and CDR2 is FQGNSA in the germline V gene. CDR3 nucleotide sequence: TGTGCCAGCAGCTTCGGGGTATTAGAGGGTTACGAGCAGTACTTC. It specifies CASSFGVLEGYEQYF.

This chain joins TRBV10-2 and TRBJ1-1, with a tentative D call TRBD1 (5 bases). Trimming shortened V by 6 bases and J by 5 bases, and 19 bases separated the two germline ends. CDR3 size: 15 residues. Germline V lookup: CDR1 WSHSY, CDR2 SAAADI. DNA of the CDR3: TGCGCCAGCAGGGGGGGGGACCCCAGCGGGACTGAAGCTTTCTTT. Translated: CASRGGDPSGTEAFF.